This T cell receptor (beta chain) derives from a study of blood T cells in healthy people across ages. V gave up 5 bases and J gave up 1 base, with 14 bases separating them. Germline CDR1 is SGHVS and CDR2 is FQNEAQ. The CDR3 runs 15 residues. The authors ran a second PCR of roughly 6 to 12 cycles using a sample-barcoded 5' primer and a J-beta primer mix. TCRdb fed the 5' RACE reads into MiXCR, producing one record per CDR3 protein. The data hold approximately 690,000 distinct CDR3 sequences, with roughly three fifths observed a single time. J is TRBJ1-2 and V is TRBV7-8; D is possibly TRBD1 (5 bases). The origin of this receptor is a man aged 55 to 70 in good health. Source material: blood. CDR3 residues: CASSRTVGHNYGYTF. In nucleotides, the CDR3 is TGTGCCAGCAGCCGGACGGTGGGGCATAACTATGGCTACACCTTC.